This T cell receptor (beta chain) originates from a study of blood T cell repertoires in COVID-19. The overall study: COVID-19 samples from acute and convalescent phases originated in the United States, Italy and Spain. The cDNA or gDNA used as material had been derived from T cells, B-cell-depleted T cells, or PBMCs.

The recovered donors of Cohort 3 showed two negative PCRs, clearance, or symptom resolution. Using immunoSEQ multiplex PCR, the repertoire was profiled, and TCRdb retains in-frame clones only, with some absent. The sample contains about 480,000 clones, approximately 88% of which appear only once. This clone was seen a few times. The germline V and J ends were trimmed by 5 bases and 0 bases, with 7 bases remaining between them. CDR3 length: 13 amino acids. The source of this sequence is a woman aged 35 to 49 who had recovered from COVID-19. The sequencing sample was made of PBMCs or T cells enriched from blood (not recorded which). The genes are TRBV12-3 or TRBV12-4 and TRBJ1-1; no definite D call. The DNA for the CDR3 is TGTGCCAGCAGTAGAGAGATGAACACTGAAGCTTTCTTT. It yields the protein CASSREMNTEAFF.